Listed below are T cell receptor beta chains from one sample, sequenced in a study of Graves' ophthalmopathy and Graves' hyperthyroidism. Each CDR3 protein gets one entry after TCRdb re-called the multiplex PCR reads with MiXCR. The table shows roughly 600,000 distinct CDR3 sequences, with less than 40% occurring only once. The sequencing input was peripheral blood or thyroid tissue (not recorded which). Source of these receptors: an adult man with Graves' hyperthyroidism. Both conserved end residues are part of each CDR3. Fields, in order: clone size, D gene, J gene, V gene, CDR3 DNA, CDR3 protein. The D gene is left open where the match is weak. Rows give clone size only sometimes, using once, few, many, or a class for an expanded clone.

size: many
D: TRBD1
J: TRBJ1-6
V: TRBV5-1
DNA: TGCGCCAGCAGCTTGGGGACAGGGGCCAATTCACCCCTCCACTTT
CDR3: CASSLGTGANSPLHF

size: many
D: .
J: TRBJ1-1
V: TRBV7-9
DNA: TGTGCCAGCAGCTTAGTTTGGGGGAAGGACACTGAAGCTTTCTTT
CDR3: CASSLVWGKDTEAFF

size: .
D: .
J: TRBJ1-2
V: TRBV7-9
DNA: TGTGCCAGCAGCTCCCTAGCCGGCGGAAACTATGGCTACACCTTC
CDR3: CASSSLAGGNYGYTF

size: .
D: TRBD1
J: TRBJ1-1
V: TRBV11-2
DNA: TGTGCCAGCTCGACAGGGGCAGGGTACACTGAAGCTTTCTTT
CDR3: CASSTGAGYTEAFF

size: many
D: .
J: TRBJ2-5
V: TRBV5-4
DNA: TGCGCCAGCAGCTTCTCCCAAGAGACCCAGTACTTC
CDR3: CASSFSQETQYF

size: .
D: .
J: TRBJ2-6
V: TRBV29-1
DNA: TGCAGCGGACTGGGGGAAAGGGCACTCTCTGGGGCCAACGTCCTGACTTTC
CDR3: CSGLGERALSGANVLTF

size: many
D: TRBD1
J: TRBJ1-5
V: TRBV12-3/TRBV12-4
DNA: TGTGCCAGCACCCGGACAGGGGACGGAAATCAGCCCCAGCATTTT
CDR3: CASTRTGDGNQPQHF

size: .
D: .
J: TRBJ1-3
V: TRBV7-9
DNA: TGTGCCAGCAGCTTTGACCCTGGAAACACCATATATTTT
CDR3: CASSFDPGNTIYF

size: .
D: TRBD2
J: TRBJ2-5
V: TRBV5-6
DNA: TGTGCCAGCAGCTTGGAGGGCGGGGGGGGAGAGACCCAGTACTTC
CDR3: CASSLEGGGGETQYF

size: once
D: TRBD2
J: TRBJ2-5
V: TRBV7-9
DNA: TGTGCCAGCAGCTTAGTAGTAGCGGGAGTCCGGGAGACCCAGTACTTC
CDR3: CASSLVVAGVRETQYF

size: many
D: .
J: TRBJ1-2
V: TRBV24-1
DNA: TGTGCCACCAGTGAGGGGTCTAATGGCTACACCTTC
CDR3: CATSEGSNGYTF

size: .
D: .
J: TRBJ2-5
V: TRBV7-2
DNA: TGCGCCAGCAGCTTGACAATCCAAGAGACCCAGTACTTC
CDR3: CASSLTIQETQYF

size: .
D: .
J: TRBJ1-6
V: TRBV2
DNA: TGTGCCAGCAGTAGGGGCAAATCACCCCTCCACTTT
CDR3: CASSRGKSPLHF

size: .
D: TRBD1
J: TRBJ1-4
V: TRBV5-1
DNA: TGCGCCAGCAGCGGCGACAGGGGGCTTGGGGAAAAACTGTTTTTT
CDR3: CASSGDRGLGEKLFF

size: .
D: .
J: TRBJ1-1
V: TRBV2
DNA: TGTGCCCGCATTGGGGAGGACAGTATGAACACTGAAGCTTTCTTT
CDR3: CARIGEDSMNTEAFF

size: many
D: TRBD1
J: TRBJ1-6
V: TRBV12-3/TRBV12-4
DNA: TGTGCCAGCAGTTTAACAGGGGGACGGGATTCACCCCTCCACTTT
CDR3: CASSLTGGRDSPLHF

size: .
D: TRBD1
J: TRBJ1-4
V: TRBV19
DNA: TGTGCCAGTAATCGGGGACAGCGTAATGAAAAACTGTTTTTT
CDR3: CASNRGQRNEKLFF

size: .
D: TRBD2
J: TRBJ2-3
V: TRBV5-1
DNA: TGCGCCAGCAGGGGCCTAGCGGGAGTCCCACCCGATACGCAGTATTTT
CDR3: CASRGLAGVPPDTQYF

size: .
D: .
J: TRBJ1-5
V: TRBV2
DNA: TGTGCCAGCAGTGATTTTCCGGCCCCCGGCGTAAGACAACAGCCCCAGCATTTT
CDR3: CASSDFPAPGVRQQPQHF

size: .
D: TRBD2
J: TRBJ2-2
V: TRBV29-1
DNA: TGCAGCGTTCGCGGGGGGGCCCCAAACACCGGGGAGCTGTTTTTT
CDR3: CSVRGGAPNTGELFF

size: few
D: .
J: TRBJ2-1
V: TRBV7-9
DNA: TGTGCCAGCAGCTTACGTGGCGACAATGAGCAGTTCTTC
CDR3: CASSLRGDNEQFF

size: few
D: .
J: TRBJ2-3
V: TRBV20-1
DNA: TGCAGTGCAGGGGACTCCAGGACCGGAGATACGCAGTATTTT
CDR3: CSAGDSRTGDTQYF